What follows are 9 T cell receptor beta chains derived from one specimen sequenced in a study of blood T cell repertoires in COVID-19. Here immunoSEQ multiplex PCR was the method, and the copy in TCRdb shows in-frame clones only, minus some. Altogether more than 200,000 clones are present, roughly 90% being singletons, with the ten largest covering over 2%. Sample: peripheral blood. The receptor set was obtained from a woman between 50 and 59 years old with acute or convalescent COVID-19.

This clone was counted once. The V call is TRBV7-9, the J call TRBJ1-1, with no clear D. Trimming pared 5 bases from V and 0 bases from J, leaving 16 bases between. Looked up from germline, CDR1 is SEHNR and CDR2 is FQNEAQ (reference sequence). This CDR3 is 16 amino acids long. CDR3 loop: CASSPKEGLMNTEAFF. The CDR3 DNA sequence: TGTGCCAGCAGCCCCAAGGAGGGCCTTATGAACACTGAAGCTTTCTTT.

The chain combines TRBV27 with TRBJ1-2; weak D call: TRBD1 (6 bases). Germline V gene data show CDR1 as MNHEY and CDR2 as SMNVEV (reference sequence). Trimming left V 3 bases short and J 8 bases short, with 13 bases between. The CDR3 spans 13 residues. The CDR3 nucleotides are TGTGCCAGCAGTTTTACAGGGTTGGGCGGCTACACCTTC. Translation: CASSFTGLGGYTF.

V and J are TRBV27 and TRBJ2-5, with 10 positions matching TRBD2. CDR3 length equals 18 residues. Germline assignment: CDR1 MNHEY and CDR2 SMNVEV (reference sequence). Losses at the gene ends were 4 bases for V and 2 bases for J; bases not matched to a gene: 13. As DNA, the CDR3 is TGTGCCAGCAGTTCTCCCTCCAGACTAGCGGGTACTCAAGAGACCCAGTACTTC. Translating gives CASSSPSRLAGTQETQYF.

This clone showed up just a few times. V usage is TRBV4-3 and J usage is TRBJ1-5; 10 nucleotides agree with TRBD1. Trimming at V came to 1 base and at J to 5 bases, leaving 2 bases not matched to a gene. The CDR3 runs 15 residues. Germline assignment: CDR1 LGHNA and CDR2 YSLEER. Here the CDR3 reads CASSQGTGGHQPQHF. CDR3 DNA: TGCGCCAGCAGCCAAGGGACAGGGGGACATCAGCCCCAGCATTTT.

A remark on this clone: At one end, the junction sequence differs from germline, possibly due to a read error. This chain connects TRBV9 to TRBJ2-1; TRBD2 agrees at 9 bases. The germline gives CDR1 SGDLS, CDR2 YYNGEE. The CDR3 totals 16 residues. CDR3 sequence: CVSSPGGSGRFDEQFF. The CDR3 coding sequence is TGTGTCAGCAGCCCCGGGGGTAGCGGGAGATTCGATGAGCAGTTCTTC.

This clone was counted once. The gene calls are TRBV18 and TRBJ1-1; D uncertain. Germline-derived CDR1 and CDR2 are KGHSH and LQKENI. The CDR3 has 16 residues. V dropped 0 bases and J dropped 4 bases, with 15 bases sitting between them. CDR3 loop: CASSPPSFGGGTEAFF. The DNA for the CDR3 is TGTGCCAGCTCACCACCTTCCTTCGGAGGAGGCACTGAAGCTTTCTTT.

On this clone itself: Within the sample, other DNA sequences also encode this same CDR3. This chain connects TRBV19 to TRBJ2-6; 8 bases line up with TRBD1. Germline V gene sequence: CDR1 LNHDA, CDR2 SQIVND (reference sequence). With V trimmed by 7 bases and J by 4 bases, 6 bases remained unmatched. The CDR3 is 15 amino acids. In nucleotides, the CDR3 is TGTGCCAGTACTCGACAGGGGTACGGGGCCAACGTCCTGACTTTC. The encoded protein is CASTRQGYGANVLTF.

The chain combines TRBV27 with TRBJ2-3; TRBD2 agrees at 9 bases. Germline V gives CDR1 MNHEY, CDR2 SMNVEV (reference sequence). The trim removed 4 bases at V and 0 bases at J, leaving 8 bases unmatched. The CDR3 is 17 amino acids. CDR3 nucleotides: TGTGCCAGCAGTTCCTACCTAGCGGGGCGTAGCACAGATACGCAGTATTTT. Translation: CASSSYLAGRSTDTQYF.

The J gene is TRBJ2-4, the V gene TRBV18; no firm D call. Germline CDR1 KGHSH, CDR2 LQKENI. The CDR3 has 16 residues. V was shortened by 3 bases and J by 0 bases, with 12 bases between the two germline ends. CDR3 loop: CASSPLELLAKNIQYF. In DNA form, the CDR3 reads TGTGCCAGCTCACCTCTGGAGCTCCTAGCCAAAAACATTCAGTACTTC.